The sequence of this T cell receptor (beta chain) was determined in a study of neoadjuvant anti-PD-1 for oral cavity cancer. Points from the study as a whole: Post-nivolumab, blood T cell clonality was significantly elevated in non-responders.

Measured with immunoSEQ multiplex PCR; TCRdb has only the in-frame clones, and not every one. The sample records about 14,000 clones, 65% to 80% being singletons. Germline CDR1 MNHNS, CDR2 SASEGT. This CDR3 contains 12 residues. Between the trimmed V and J ends, which lost 6 bases and 8 bases, there was a span of 10 bases. As regards this clone: Its antigen is as yet unknown.

Time point in this sample: after neoadjuvant nivolumab, at surgical resection. The V gene is TRBV6-1, the J gene TRBJ1-4; the D is unclear. The clonotype originates from a person aged 40 to 85 with oral cavity squamous cell carcinoma. The material sequenced was PBMCs, taken after nivolumab (anti-PD-1) treatment. CDR3 DNA: TGTGCCAGCAGGAGAGAGGTGGAAAAACTGTTTTTT. Amino acid sequence: CASRREVEKLFF.